The clone carrying this TCR beta chain was counted a few times. These data are taken from a study of T cells in Graves' hyperthyroidism and ophthalmopathy. The CDR3 regions of TCR beta were amplified from RNA transcripts. The HTBI primer set was used in a first-round RT-PCR of the TCR CDR3. TCRdb analysed the multiplex PCR reads with MiXCR anew, one entry per CDR3 protein. The sample yields hundreds of thousands of distinct CDR3 sequences, about 20% seen once. The germline CDR1 and CDR2 sequences are DFQATT and SNEGSKA (reference sequence). The V end lost 6 bases, the J end lost 3 bases, and 21 bases lay between the germline ends. This CDR3 is built from 15 residues.

This chain connects TRBV20-1 to TRBJ2-7; the D gene is possibly TRBD1 (6 bases). The TCR originated in a man in his forties or fifties with Graves' ophthalmopathy. Sequencing was performed on blood. The CDR3 here is CSAQLIGTNFYEQYF. The CDR3 DNA reads as TGCAGTGCGCAACTAATCGGGACAAATTTCTACGAGCAGTACTTC.